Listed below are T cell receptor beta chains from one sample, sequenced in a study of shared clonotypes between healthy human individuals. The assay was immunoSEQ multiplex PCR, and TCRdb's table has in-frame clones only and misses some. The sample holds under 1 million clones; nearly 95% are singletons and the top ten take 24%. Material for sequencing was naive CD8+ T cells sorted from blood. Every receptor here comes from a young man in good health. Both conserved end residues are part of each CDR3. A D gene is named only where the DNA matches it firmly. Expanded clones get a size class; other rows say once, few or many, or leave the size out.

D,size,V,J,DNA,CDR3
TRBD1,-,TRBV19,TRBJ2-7,TGTGCCAGTAGTCCCGGACAGGGTCCCTACGAGCAGTACTTC,CASSPGQGPYEQYF
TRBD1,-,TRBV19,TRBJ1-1,TGTGCCAGTAGTCCAGGGACAGGGATGAACACTGAAGCTTTCTTT,CASSPGTGMNTEAFF
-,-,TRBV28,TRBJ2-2,TGTGCCAGCAGTTTATCAGGGTTCACCGGGGAGCTGTTTTTT,CASSLSGFTGELFF
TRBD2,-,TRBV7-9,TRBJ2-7,TGTGCCAGCAGCAAGACTAGCGGGAGTAAGTACGAGCAGTACTTC,CASSKTSGSKYEQYF
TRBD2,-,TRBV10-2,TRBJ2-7,TGCGCCAGCAGTGATGGACTAGCGGGAGGGATTTCCTACGAGCAGTACTTC,CASSDGLAGGISYEQYF
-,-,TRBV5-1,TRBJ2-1,TGCGCCAGCAGCTTGACTATGAGCTCCTACAATGAGCAGTTCTTC,CASSLTMSSYNEQFF
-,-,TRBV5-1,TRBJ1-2,TGCGCCAGCAGCTTGCTCCGACCTAACTATGGCTACACCTTC,CASSLLRPNYGYTF
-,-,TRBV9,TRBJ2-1,TGTGCCAGCAGCGTAGGACAACCGTCAGGGGACTATGAGCAGTTCTTC,CASSVGQPSGDYEQFF
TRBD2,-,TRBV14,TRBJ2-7,TGTGCCAGCAGCCAAGATCGCCTAGCGGGAATATACGAGCAGTACTTC,CASSQDRLAGIYEQYF
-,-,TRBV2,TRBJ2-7,TGTGCCAGCGGGGCAAGGAGCTCCTACGAGCAGTACTTC,CASGARSSYEQYF
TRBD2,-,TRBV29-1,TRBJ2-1,TGCAGCGTTGAATGGCGGGAGGTCGGCAATGAGCAGTTCTTC,CSVEWREVGNEQFF
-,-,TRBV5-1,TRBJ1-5,TGCGCCAGCAGCTTGGCGGCAGGGCCTTATAGCAATCAGCCCCAGCATTTT,CASSLAAGPYSNQPQHF
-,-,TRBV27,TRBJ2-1,TGTGCCAGCAGTTTAGTGCTAGGGTCCTACAATGAGCAGTTCTTC,CASSLVLGSYNEQFF
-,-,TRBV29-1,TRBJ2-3,TGCAGCGTTGAAGACAAATCGACTAGAATTCTTTCGCTTAAATCAGATACGCAGTATTTT,CSVEDKSTRILSLKSDTQYF
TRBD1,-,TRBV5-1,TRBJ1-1,TGCGCCAGCAGCGCCGGGACAGGGGTCCCTGAAGCTTTCTTT,CASSAGTGVPEAFF
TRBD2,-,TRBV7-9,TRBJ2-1,TGTGCCAGCAGTAGCGGGAGGGCCGAGGTGGCTGAGCAGTTCTTC,CASSSGRAEVAEQFF
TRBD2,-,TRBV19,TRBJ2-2,TGTGCCAGTAGTACTCTTATAGCGGGAGGGCCATTGGAGACCGGGGAGCTGTTTTTT,CASSTLIAGGPLETGELFF
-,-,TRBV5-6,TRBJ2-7,TGTGCCAGCAGCTTGGGTCTGGGGATAACCTACGAGCAGTACTTC,CASSLGLGITYEQYF
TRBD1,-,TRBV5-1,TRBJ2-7,TGCGCCAGCAGCCGTCCCGGGACAGGGACGAGGATATCCTACGAGCAGTACTTC,CASSRPGTGTRISYEQYF
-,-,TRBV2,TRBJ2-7,TGTGCCAGCAGGCTTCGGGAGCAGTACTTC,CASRLREQYF
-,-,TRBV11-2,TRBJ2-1,TGTGCCAGCAGCTTAGGGAATGAGCAGTTCTTC,CASSLGNEQFF
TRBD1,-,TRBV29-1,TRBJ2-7,TGCAGCGTTGAAACGGGACAGAGGTACGAGCAGTACTTC,CSVETGQRYEQYF
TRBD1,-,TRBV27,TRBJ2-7,TGTGCCAGCAGCGTCGCCGGGACAGGGGCGTACGAGCAGTACTTC,CASSVAGTGAYEQYF
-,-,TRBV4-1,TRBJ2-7,TGCGCCAGCAGCCAATTGACAGAGGGATCCTTGGAGCAGTACTTC,CASSQLTEGSLEQYF
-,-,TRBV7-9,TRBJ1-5,TGTGCCAGCAGCTTTGGAGGGGCGAGTCAGCCCCAGCATTTT,CASSFGGASQPQHF
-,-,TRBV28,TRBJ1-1,TGTGCCAGCAGTAAGGACGGAATATTCATGAACACTGAAGCTTTCTTT,CASSKDGIFMNTEAFF
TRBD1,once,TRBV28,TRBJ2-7,TGTGCCAGCAGTCTCCGGGACAGGGGTTACGAGCAGTACTTC,CASSLRDRGYEQYF
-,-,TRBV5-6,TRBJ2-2,TGTGCCAGCAGCTGGGGGCAGCCCGGGGAGCTGTTTTTT,CASSWGQPGELFF
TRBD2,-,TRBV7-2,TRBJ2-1,TGTGCCAGCAGCTTAGCGCGCCTAGCGGGAGGCTACAATGAGCAGTTCTTC,CASSLARLAGGYNEQFF
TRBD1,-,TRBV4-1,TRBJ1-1,TGCGCCAGCAGCCAAGATGGGACAGGGTGGGGCACTGAAGCTTTCTTT,CASSQDGTGWGTEAFF
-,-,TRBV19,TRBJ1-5,TGTGCCAGTAGTTTAGCAGGGAATCAGCCCCAGCATTTT,CASSLAGNQPQHF
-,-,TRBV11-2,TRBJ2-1,TGTGCCAGCAGCTTGTTGGGCGGGACTTACTACAATGAGCAGTTCTTC,CASSLLGGTYYNEQFF
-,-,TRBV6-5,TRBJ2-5,TGTGCCAGCAGTTACGGGGCGCGGCGCGGGACGGAGACCCAGTACTTC,CASSYGARRGTETQYF
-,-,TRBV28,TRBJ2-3,TGTGCCAGCAGTTTAATTCCTTGGGGGGGCACAGATACGCAGTATTTT,CASSLIPWGGTDTQYF
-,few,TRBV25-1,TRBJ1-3,TGTGCCAGCAGTGTGGGGACACCAAGCTCTGGAAACACCATATATTTT,CASSVGTPSSGNTIYF
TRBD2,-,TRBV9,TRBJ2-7,TGTGCCAGCAGCGTGGGACTAGCGGATACCTACGAGCAGTACTTC,CASSVGLADTYEQYF
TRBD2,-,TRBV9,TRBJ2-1,TGTGCCAGCAGCGTAGTCAGGGACTACGGTGGTGAGCAGTTCTTC,CASSVVRDYGGEQFF
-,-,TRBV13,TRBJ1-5,TGTGCCAGCAGCTTAGAGGGTGGCAATCAGCCCCAGCATTTT,CASSLEGGNQPQHF
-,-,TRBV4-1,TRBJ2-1,TGCGCCAGCAGCCAAGGAATTGATAGCGGAGTACCCTACAATGAGCAGTTCTTC,CASSQGIDSGVPYNEQFF
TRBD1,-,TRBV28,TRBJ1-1,TGTGCCAGCAGTTTATGGGGACAGGGGGTCGGGTACACTGAAGCTTTCTTT,CASSLWGQGVGYTEAFF
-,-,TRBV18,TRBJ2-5,TGTGCCAGCTCACCACGGGACAACCAAGAGACCCAGTACTTC,CASSPRDNQETQYF
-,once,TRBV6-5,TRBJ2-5,TGTGCCAGCAGTTCTCCCGAGGGGTCCCAGTACTTC,CASSSPEGSQYF
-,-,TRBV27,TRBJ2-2,TGTGCCAGCAGTTTACGTACACCCGGGGAGCTGTTTTTT,CASSLRTPGELFF
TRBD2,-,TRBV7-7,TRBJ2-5,TGTGCCAGCAGTCGGAGCCGGGACTACCGGAGGGAGACCCAGTACTTC,CASSRSRDYRRETQYF
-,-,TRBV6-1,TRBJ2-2,TGTGCCAGCAACTTGGACGGTAACACCGGGGAGCTGTTTTTT,CASNLDGNTGELFF